The clone carrying this T cell receptor (beta chain) was recorded once. Its target is unknown. This record belongs to a study of T cells in tumors after PD-1 blockade. Overall study context: Prior checkpoint blockade, systemic immunosuppressant use, or anti-cancer therapy within 4 weeks excluded patients. Mean per blood sample: some 120,000 templates (about 24,679-260,000), 36,536 unique clonotypes. A subset received ongoing vismodegib 150 mg daily alongside anti-PD-1 therapy.

This CDR3 region has 14 residues. V lost 2 bases, J lost 4 bases, and 10 bases lay in between. CDR1 is MNHEY, CDR2 SVGAGI, per germline. The study's findings and limits: Some novel exhausted tumor clones appeared in pre-treatment blood, suggesting peripheral recruitment.

Method: immunoSEQ multiplex PCR; TCRdb's copy keeps in-frame clones and lacks some. Of 55,000 to 70,000 clones in the sample, about four fifths are singletons; the top ten hold around an eighth. The rearrangement joins TRBV6-5 to TRBJ2-3, with D possibly being TRBD1 (5 bases). The receptor was isolated from a human donor with basal cell carcinoma. The sequencing here drew on PBMCs, taken before anti-PD-1 treatment. The CDR3 region has the DNA TGTGCCAGCAGTTACCACAGGAGCGCAGATACGCAGTATTTT. Encoded protein: CASSYHRSADTQYF.